The source of this T cell receptor beta chain is a study of blood T cell repertoires in COVID-19. Study background: Both acute and convalescent COVID-19 samples were obtained from the United States, Italy and Spain. T cells, B-cell-depleted T cells, or PBMCs supplied cDNA or gDNA.

The germline V gene has CDR1 MNHEY and CDR2 SMNVEV (reference sequence). The CDR3 consists of 14 residues. V lost 8 bases and J 4 bases, leaving 16 bases between the germline ends. This clone was counted between two and nine times. Repertoires were generated with immunoSEQ multiplex PCR, while TCRdb's copy carries only in-frame clones and drops some. The profile covers 170,000 or so clones, with about 80% appearing a single time and roughly 28% taken by the ten largest. The source material was peripheral blood. The TCR was taken from a woman in her 70s with acute or convalescent COVID-19. The rearrangement joins TRBV27 to TRBJ2-3; no definite D call. The CDR3 DNA reads TGTGCCAGCTTCTCTTTCGTGCGCCCAGATACGCAGTATTTT. Protein sequence: CASFSFVRPDTQYF.